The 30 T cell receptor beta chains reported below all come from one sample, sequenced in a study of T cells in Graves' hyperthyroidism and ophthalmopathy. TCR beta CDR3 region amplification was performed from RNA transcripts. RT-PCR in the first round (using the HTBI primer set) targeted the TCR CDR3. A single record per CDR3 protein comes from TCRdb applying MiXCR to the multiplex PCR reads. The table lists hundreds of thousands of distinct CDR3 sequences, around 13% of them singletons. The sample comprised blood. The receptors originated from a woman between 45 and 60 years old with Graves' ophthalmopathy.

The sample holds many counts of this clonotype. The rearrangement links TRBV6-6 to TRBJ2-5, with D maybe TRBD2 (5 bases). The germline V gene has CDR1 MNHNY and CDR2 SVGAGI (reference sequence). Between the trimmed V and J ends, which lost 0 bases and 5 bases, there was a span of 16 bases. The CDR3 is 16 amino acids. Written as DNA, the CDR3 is TGTGCCAGCAGTTACTCGACGAGAAGGGAGAGGGAGACCCAGTACTTC. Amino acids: CASSYSTRRERETQYF.

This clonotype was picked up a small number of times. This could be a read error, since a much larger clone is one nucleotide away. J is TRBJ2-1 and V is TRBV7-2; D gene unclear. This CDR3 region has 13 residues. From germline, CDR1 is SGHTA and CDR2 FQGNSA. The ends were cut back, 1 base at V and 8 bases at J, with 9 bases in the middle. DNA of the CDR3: TGTGCCAGCAGCTTAGTATACGGGCATGAGCAGTTCTTC. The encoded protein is CASSLVYGHEQFF. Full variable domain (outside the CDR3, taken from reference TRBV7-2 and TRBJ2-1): GAGVSQSPSNKVTEKGKDVELRCDPISGHTALYWYRQSLGQGLEFLIYFQGNSAPDKSGLPSDRFSAERTGGSVSTLTIQRTQQEDSAVYLCASSLVYGHEQFFGPGTRLTVL.

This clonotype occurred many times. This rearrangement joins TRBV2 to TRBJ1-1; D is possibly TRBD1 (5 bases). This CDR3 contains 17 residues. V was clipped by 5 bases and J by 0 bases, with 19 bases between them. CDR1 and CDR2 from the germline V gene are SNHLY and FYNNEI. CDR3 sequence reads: CASSPGPPNQMNTEAFF. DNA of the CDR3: TGTGCCAGCAGTCCAGGGCCCCCAAATCAGATGAACACTGAAGCTTTCTTT.

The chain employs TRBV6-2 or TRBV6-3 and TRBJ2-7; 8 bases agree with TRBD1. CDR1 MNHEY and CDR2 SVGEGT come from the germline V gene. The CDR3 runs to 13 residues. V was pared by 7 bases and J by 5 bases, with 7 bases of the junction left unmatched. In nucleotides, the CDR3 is TGTGCCAGCACGAGGACAGGGTGGCACGAGCAGTACTTC. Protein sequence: CASTRTGWHEQYF.

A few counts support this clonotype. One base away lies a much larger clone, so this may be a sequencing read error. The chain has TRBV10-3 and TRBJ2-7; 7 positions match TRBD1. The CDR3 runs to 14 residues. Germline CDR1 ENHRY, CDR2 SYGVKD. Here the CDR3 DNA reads TGTGTCATCAGGCCTAGGGACAGCTCCTACGAGCAGTACTTC. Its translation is CVIRPRDSSYEQYF.

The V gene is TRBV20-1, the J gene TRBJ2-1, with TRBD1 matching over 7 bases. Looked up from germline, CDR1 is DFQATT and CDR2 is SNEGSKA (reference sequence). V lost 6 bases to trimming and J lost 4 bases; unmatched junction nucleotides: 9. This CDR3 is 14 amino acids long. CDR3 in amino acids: CSAINRDRYNEQFF. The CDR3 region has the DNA TGCAGTGCCATCAACCGGGACAGATACAATGAGCAGTTCTTC.

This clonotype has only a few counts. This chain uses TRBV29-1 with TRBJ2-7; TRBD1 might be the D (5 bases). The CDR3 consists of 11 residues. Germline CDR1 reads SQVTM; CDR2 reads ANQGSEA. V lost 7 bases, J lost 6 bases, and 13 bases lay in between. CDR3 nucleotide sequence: TGCAGCGCATCAGGGTCCAGCGAGCAGTACTTC. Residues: CSASGSSEQYF.

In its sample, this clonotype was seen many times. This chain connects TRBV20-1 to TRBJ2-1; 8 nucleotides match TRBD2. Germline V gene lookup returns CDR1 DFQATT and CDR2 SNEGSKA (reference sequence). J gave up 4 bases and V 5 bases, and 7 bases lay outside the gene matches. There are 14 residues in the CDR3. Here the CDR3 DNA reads TGCAGTGCTTGGCGGGAGGTTGGATACAATGAGCAGTTCTTC. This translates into CSAWREVGYNEQFF.

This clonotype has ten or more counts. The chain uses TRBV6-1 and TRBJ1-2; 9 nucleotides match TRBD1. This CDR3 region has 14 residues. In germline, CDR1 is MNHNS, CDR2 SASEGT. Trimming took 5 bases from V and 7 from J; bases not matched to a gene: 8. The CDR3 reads CASSNRDRVPGYTF. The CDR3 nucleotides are TGTGCCAGCAGTAACCGGGACAGGGTTCCTGGCTACACCTTC.

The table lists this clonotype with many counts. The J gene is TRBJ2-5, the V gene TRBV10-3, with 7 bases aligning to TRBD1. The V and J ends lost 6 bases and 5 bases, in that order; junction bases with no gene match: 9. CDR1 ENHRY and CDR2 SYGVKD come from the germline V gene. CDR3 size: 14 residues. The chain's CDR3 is CAIRSQGVGETQYF. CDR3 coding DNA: TGTGCCATCAGATCCCAGGGGGTCGGGGAGACCCAGTACTTC.

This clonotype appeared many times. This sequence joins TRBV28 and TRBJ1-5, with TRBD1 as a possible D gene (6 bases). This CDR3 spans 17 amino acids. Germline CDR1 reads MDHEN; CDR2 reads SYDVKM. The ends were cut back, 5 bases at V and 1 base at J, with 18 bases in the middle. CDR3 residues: CASSLARGGISNQPQHF. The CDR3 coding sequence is TGTGCCAGCAGTCTAGCCCGAGGGGGTATAAGCAATCAGCCCCAGCATTTT.

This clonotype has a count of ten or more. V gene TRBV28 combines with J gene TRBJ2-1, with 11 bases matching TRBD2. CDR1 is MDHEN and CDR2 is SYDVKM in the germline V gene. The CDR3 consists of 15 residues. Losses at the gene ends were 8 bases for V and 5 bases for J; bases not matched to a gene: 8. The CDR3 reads CASSPLAGGHNEQFF. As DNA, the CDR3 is TGTGCCAGCTCCCCATTAGCGGGAGGGCACAATGAGCAGTTCTTC.

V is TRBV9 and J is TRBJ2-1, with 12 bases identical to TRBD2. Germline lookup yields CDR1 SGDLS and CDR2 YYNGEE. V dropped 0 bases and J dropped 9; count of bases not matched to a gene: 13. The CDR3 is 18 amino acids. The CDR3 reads CASSVGRLAGEKVGEQFF. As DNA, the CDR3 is TGTGCCAGCAGCGTAGGGAGACTAGCGGGAGAAAAAGTTGGTGAGCAGTTCTTC.

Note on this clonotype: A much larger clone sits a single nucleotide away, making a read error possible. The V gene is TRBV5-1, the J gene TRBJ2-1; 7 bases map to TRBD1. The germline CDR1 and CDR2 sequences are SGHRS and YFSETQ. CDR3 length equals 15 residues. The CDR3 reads CASSTTGPSYNEQSF. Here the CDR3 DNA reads TGCGCCAGCAGTACGACAGGGCCTTCTTACAATGAGCAGTCCTTC.

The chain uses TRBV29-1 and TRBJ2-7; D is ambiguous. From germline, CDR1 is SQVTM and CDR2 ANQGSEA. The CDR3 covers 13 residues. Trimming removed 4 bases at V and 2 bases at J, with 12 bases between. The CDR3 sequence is CSVGRLHTYEQYF. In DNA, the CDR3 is TGCAGCGTTGGACGCCTTCATACCTACGAGCAGTACTTC.

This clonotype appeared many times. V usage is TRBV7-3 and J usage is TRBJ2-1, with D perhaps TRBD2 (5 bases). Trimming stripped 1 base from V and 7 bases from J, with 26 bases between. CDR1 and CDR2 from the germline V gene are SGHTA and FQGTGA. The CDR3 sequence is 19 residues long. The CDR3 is CASSLIVFGGQTPGNEQFF. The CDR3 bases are TGTGCCAGCAGCTTAATTGTTTTTGGCGGCCAAACTCCGGGGAATGAGCAGTTCTTC.

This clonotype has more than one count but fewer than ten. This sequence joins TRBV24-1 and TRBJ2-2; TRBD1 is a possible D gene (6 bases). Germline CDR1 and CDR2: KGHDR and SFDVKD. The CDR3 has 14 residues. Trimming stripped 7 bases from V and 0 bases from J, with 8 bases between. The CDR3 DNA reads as TGTGCCACCAGGGACAGATCGAACACCGGGGAGCTGTTTTTT. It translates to CATRDRSNTGELFF.

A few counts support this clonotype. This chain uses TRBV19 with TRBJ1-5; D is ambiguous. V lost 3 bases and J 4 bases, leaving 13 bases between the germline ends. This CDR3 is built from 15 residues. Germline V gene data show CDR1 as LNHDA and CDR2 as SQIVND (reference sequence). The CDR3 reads CASSIAGSLNQPQHF. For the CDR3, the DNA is TGTGCCAGTAGTATCGCCGGCAGCCTAAATCAGCCCCAGCATTTT.

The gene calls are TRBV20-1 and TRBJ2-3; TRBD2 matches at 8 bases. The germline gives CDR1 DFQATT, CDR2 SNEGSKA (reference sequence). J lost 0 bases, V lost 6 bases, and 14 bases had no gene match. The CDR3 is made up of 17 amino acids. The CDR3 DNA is TGCAGTGCAGATTCCGGGACTAGTCAAACAAGCACAGATACGCAGTATTTT. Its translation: CSADSGTSQTSTDTQYF.

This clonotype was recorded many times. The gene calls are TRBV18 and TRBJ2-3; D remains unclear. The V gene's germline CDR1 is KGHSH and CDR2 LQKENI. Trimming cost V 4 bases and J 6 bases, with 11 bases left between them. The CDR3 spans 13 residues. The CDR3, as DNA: TGTGCCAGCTCACTGAGTAGCCTTGATACGCAGTATTTT. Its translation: CASSLSSLDTQYF.

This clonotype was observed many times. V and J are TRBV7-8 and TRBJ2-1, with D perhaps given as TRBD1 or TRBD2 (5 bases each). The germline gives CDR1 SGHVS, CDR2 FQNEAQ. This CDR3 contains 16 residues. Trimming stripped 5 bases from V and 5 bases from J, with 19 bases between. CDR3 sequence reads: CASSIGTGARDNEQFF. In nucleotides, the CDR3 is TGTGCCAGCAGCATAGGGACCGGAGCAAGGGACAATGAGCAGTTCTTC.

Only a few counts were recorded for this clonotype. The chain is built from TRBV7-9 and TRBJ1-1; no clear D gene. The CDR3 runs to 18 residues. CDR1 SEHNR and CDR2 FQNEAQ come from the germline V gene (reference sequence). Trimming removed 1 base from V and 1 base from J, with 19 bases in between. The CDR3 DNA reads TGTGCCAGCAGCTTAGGATTTGGGTTTGGACGGAGGAACACTGAAGCTTTCTTT. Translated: CASSLGFGFGRRNTEAFF.

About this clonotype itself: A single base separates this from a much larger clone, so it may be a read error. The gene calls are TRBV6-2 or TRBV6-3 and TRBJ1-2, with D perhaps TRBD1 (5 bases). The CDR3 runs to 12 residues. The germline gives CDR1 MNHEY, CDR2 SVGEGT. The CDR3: CASSSGIYGHTF. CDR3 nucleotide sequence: TGTGCCAGCAGCTCAGGGATCTATGGCCACACCTTC.

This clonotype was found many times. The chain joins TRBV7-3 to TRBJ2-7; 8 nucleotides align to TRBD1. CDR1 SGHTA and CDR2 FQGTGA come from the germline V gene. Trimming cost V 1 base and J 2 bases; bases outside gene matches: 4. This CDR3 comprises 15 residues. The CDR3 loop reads CASSLRPGGTYEQYF. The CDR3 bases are TGTGCCAGCAGCTTAAGGCCAGGGGGCACCTACGAGCAGTACTTC.

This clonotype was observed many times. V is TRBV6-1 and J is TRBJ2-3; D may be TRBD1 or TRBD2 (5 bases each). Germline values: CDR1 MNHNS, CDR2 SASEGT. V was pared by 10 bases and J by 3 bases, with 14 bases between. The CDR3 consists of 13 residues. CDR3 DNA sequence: TGTGCCACAGTAAGGGACGGAACAGATACGCAGTATTTT. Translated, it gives CATVRDGTDTQYF.

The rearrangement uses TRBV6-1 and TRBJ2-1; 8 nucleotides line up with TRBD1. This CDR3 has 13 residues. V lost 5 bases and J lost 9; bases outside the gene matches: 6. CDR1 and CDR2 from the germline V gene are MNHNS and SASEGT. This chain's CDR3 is CASSPTGGIEQFF. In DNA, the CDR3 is TGTGCCAGCAGTCCTACAGGGGGGATTGAGCAGTTCTTC.

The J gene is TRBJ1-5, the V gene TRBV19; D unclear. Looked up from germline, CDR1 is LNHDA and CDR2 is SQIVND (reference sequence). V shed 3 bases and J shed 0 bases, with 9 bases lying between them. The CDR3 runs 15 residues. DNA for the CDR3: TGTGCCAGTAGTATGGTGGGATATAGCAATCAGCCCCAGCATTTT. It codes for CASSMVGYSNQPQHF.

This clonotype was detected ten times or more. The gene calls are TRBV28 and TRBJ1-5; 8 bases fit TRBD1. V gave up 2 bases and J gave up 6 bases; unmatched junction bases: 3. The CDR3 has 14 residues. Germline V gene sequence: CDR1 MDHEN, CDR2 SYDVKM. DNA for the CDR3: TGTGCCAGCAGTTTAGGACAGGGAAGTCAGCCCCAGCATTTT. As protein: CASSLGQGSQPQHF.

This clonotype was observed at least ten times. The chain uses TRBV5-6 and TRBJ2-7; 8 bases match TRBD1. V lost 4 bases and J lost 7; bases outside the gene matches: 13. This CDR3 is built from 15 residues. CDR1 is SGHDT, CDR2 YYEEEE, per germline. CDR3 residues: CASSPRGTGRLEQYF. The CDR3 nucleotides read TGTGCCAGCAGCCCCAGAGGGACAGGCCGGTTGGAGCAGTACTTC.

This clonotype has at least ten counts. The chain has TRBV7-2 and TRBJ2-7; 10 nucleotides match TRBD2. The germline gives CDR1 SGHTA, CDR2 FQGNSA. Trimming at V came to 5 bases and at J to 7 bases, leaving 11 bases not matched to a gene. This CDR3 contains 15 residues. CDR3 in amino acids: CASSETGTSVWEQYF. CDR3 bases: TGTGCCAGCAGCGAAACCGGGACTAGCGTCTGGGAGCAGTACTTC. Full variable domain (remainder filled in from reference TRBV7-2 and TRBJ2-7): GAGVSQSPSNKVTEKGKDVELRCDPISGHTALYWYRQSLGQGLEFLIYFQGNSAPDKSGLPSDRFSAERTGGSVSTLTIQRTQQEDSAVYLCASSETGTSVWEQYFGPGTRLTVT.